One sample yielded the 6 T cell receptor beta chains listed below, sequenced in a study of PD-1 blockade in classical Hodgkin lymphoma. Time point specified: cycle 4 day 1 (C4D1), after five to seven weeks of nivolumab. The patients all showed relapse after autologous stem cell transplantation, while their brentuximab vedotin exposure varied. After thawing, PBMCs were subjected to magnetic negative selection to isolate CD8+ T cells. Assay: immunoSEQ multiplex PCR; the TCRdb copy retains only in-frame clones and omits some. The repertoire holds some 9,500 clones, roughly 70% seen once, with roughly 10% in the top ten. The specimen comprised CD8+ T cells from blood, sampled before the fourth cycle of nivolumab. These receptors were collected from a human donor with classical Hodgkin lymphoma.

V is TRBV6-6 and J is TRBJ2-7, with D perhaps matching TRBD2 (5 bases). Trimming removed 6 bases at V and 3 bases at J, with 12 bases between. Germline CDR1 MNHNY, CDR2 SVGAGI (reference sequence). This CDR3 contains 13 residues. This CDR3 reads CASRANGIYEQYF. CDR3 coding DNA: TGTGCCAGCAGGGCCAACGGGATCTACGAGCAGTACTTC.

The chain has TRBV28 and TRBJ2-1; D perhaps matches TRBD2 (5 bases). Per the germline V gene, CDR1 is MDHEN and CDR2 is SYDVKM. V was shortened by 2 bases and J by 4 bases, with 12 bases between the two germline ends. CDR3 length equals 15 residues. The CDR3 reads CASSLGSARYNEQFF. The CDR3 DNA is TGTGCCAGCAGTTTAGGTAGCGCGAGATACAATGAGCAGTTCTTC.

The V and J genes are TRBV5-4 and TRBJ2-7; D remains ambiguous. The V and J ends lost 0 bases and 2 bases respectively, with 6 bases between them. This CDR3 comprises 13 residues. The germline gives CDR1 SGHNT, CDR2 YYREEE (reference sequence). The CDR3 DNA reads as TGTGCCAGCAGCTTGGCAGAGACCTACGAGCAGTACTTC. Translating gives CASSLAETYEQYF.

The chain recombines TRBV4-2 with TRBJ1-3, with D maybe TRBD1 (5 bases). The CDR3 is 18 residues long. The germline gives CDR1 LGHNA, CDR2 YNFKEQ. Trimming removed 2 bases from V and 0 bases from J, with 17 bases in between. CDR3 bases: TGTGCCAGCAGCCAATTTCACGGGACGGCCAGCTCTGGAAACACCATATATTTT. Amino acids: CASSQFHGTASSGNTIYF.

This clone was detected only a few times. The chain combines TRBV7-2 with TRBJ1-1; maybe TRBD1 (5 bases). The CDR3 has 14 amino acids. Between the trimmed V and J ends, which lost 0 bases and 3 bases, there was a span of 8 bases. The V gene's germline CDR1 is SGHTA and CDR2 FQGNSA. This chain's CDR3 is CASSLARVHTEAFF. DNA of the CDR3: TGTGCCAGCAGCTTAGCCAGGGTACACACTGAAGCTTTCTTT.

The chain couples TRBV5-1 to TRBJ1-2; D unclear. Germline CDR1 SGHRS, CDR2 YFSETQ. Trimming took off 1 base at V and 3 bases at J, with 7 bases between the two ends. The CDR3 contains 13 residues. CDR3 sequence (DNA): TGCGCCAGCAGCTTGAGCCTGGACTATGGCTACACCTTC. It codes for CASSLSLDYGYTF.